These 25 T cell receptor beta chains share one sample of origin, sequenced in a study of OX40 agonist ivuxolimab in advanced cancers. The protocol was immunoSEQ multiplex PCR, while the TCRdb copy is restricted to in-frame clones and leaves out a portion. The sample has roughly 34,000 clones; less than 85% are singletons. Source: CD4+ or CD8+ T cells sorted from blood, taken in a trial of the OX40 agonist ivuxolimab. These receptors were collected from an adult with an advanced solid tumor such as melanoma, head and neck, liver or kidney cancer.

This clone was recorded once. This chain uses TRBV30 with TRBJ2-1, with 10 bases aligning to TRBD2. The J segment lost 9 bases and the V segment lost 2 bases, leaving 4 bases of the junction unmatched. The CDR3 length is 13 residues. Germline-derived CDR1 and CDR2 are GTSNPN and SVGIG (reference sequence). The chain's CDR3 is CAWSSSGGGEQFF. CDR3 nucleotide sequence: TGTGCCTGGAGTTCGAGCGGGGGGGGTGAGCAGTTCTTC. Together with reference TRBV30 and TRBJ2-1, the CDR3 gives the full variable domain: SQTIHQWPATLVQPVGSPLSLECTVEGTSNPNLYWYRQAAGRGLQLLFYSVGIGQISSEVPQNLSASRPQDRQFILSSKKLLLSDSGFYLCAWSSSGGGEQFFGPGTRLTVL.

The chain is built from TRBV7-6 and TRBJ2-7; D ambiguous. Trimming left V 5 bases short and J 2 bases short, with 7 bases between. There are 12 residues in the CDR3. CDR1 is SGHVS, CDR2 FNYEAQ, per germline. The CDR3 protein is CASSLNAYEQYF. The CDR3 DNA sequence: TGTGCCAGCAGCCTCAACGCCTACGAGCAGTACTTC.

J is TRBJ1-6 and V is TRBV6-5; possible D gene TRBD1, 6 bases. Trimming cost V 4 bases and J 8 bases, with 18 bases left between them. The CDR3 consists of 16 residues. Germline CDR1 MNHEY, CDR2 SVGAGI. The CDR3 DNA reads as TGTGCCAGCAGTTCGTATACAGGGAGATGGGATTCACCCCTCCACTTT. Translation gives CASSSYTGRWDSPLHF.

The rearrangement links TRBV28 to TRBJ1-5; tentative D call: TRBD1 (6 bases). The V end lost 6 bases, the J end lost 4 bases, and 16 bases lay between the germline ends. Per germline, CDR1 MDHEN and CDR2 SYDVKM. The CDR3 is made up of 15 amino acids. CDR3 protein: CASRLRQATNQPQHF. The DNA of the CDR3 is TGTGCCAGCAGGTTACGACAGGCTACGAATCAGCCCCAGCATTTT.

This rearrangement joins TRBV7-9 to TRBJ2-1, with 9 bases fitting TRBD2. V lost 4 bases to trimming and J lost 6 bases; unmatched junction nucleotides: 10. Germline lookup yields CDR1 SEHNR and CDR2 FQNEAQ (reference sequence). This CDR3 region has 16 residues. The CDR3 coding sequence is TGTGCCAGCAGCTGGACGCGCGGGACTAGCAGCAATGAGCAGTTCTTC. Its translation is CASSWTRGTSSNEQFF.

V is TRBV7-9 and J is TRBJ1-1; a weak D match, TRBD1 (6 bases). Trimming left V 0 bases short and J 1 base short, with 12 bases between. The CDR3 contains 16 residues. CDR1 and CDR2 (germline): SEHNR, FQNEAQ (reference sequence). The CDR3 region has the DNA TGTGCCAGCAGCTTAGCGCGAGGACAGTCGAACACTGAAGCTTTCTTT. Its translation is CASSLARGQSNTEAFF.

This clone appeared once. This chain connects TRBV21-1 to TRBJ1-2; TRBD1, the table's D call, lacks a check against the DNA. TRBV21-1 is flagged as a pseudogene. CDR3 length: 16 residues. The CDR3: CASSSNCRDSSDGYTF. Written as DNA, the CDR3 is TGTGCCAGCAGCTCCAATTGTCGGGACAGTAGTGACGGCTACACCTTC.

This clone appeared a few times. The chain employs TRBV7-2 and TRBJ1-2; a possible D gene is TRBD1 (6 bases). CDR1 SGHTA and CDR2 FQGNSA come from the germline V gene. This CDR3 has 15 amino acids. V was cut by 2 bases and J by 4 bases, with 14 bases left in between. CDR3 amino acids: CASSLTVSGVYGYTF. CDR3 bases: TGTGCCAGCAGCTTAACGGTCTCAGGGGTCTATGGCTACACCTTC.

This chain links TRBV11-2 with TRBJ2-3; D is possibly TRBD1 (5 bases). The germline CDR1 and CDR2 sequences are SGHAT and FQNNGV. V lost 4 bases, J lost 6 bases, and 17 bases lay in between. The CDR3 is made up of 15 amino acids. The CDR3 is CASSYTVSRVDTQYF. The CDR3 nucleotides are TGTGCCAGCAGCTATACGGTTTCCAGGGTGGATACGCAGTATTTT.

This chain links TRBV4-2 with TRBJ2-5; no clear D gene. V dropped 5 bases and J dropped 5 bases, with 15 bases sitting between them. There are 14 residues in the CDR3. CDR1 is LGHNA, CDR2 YNFKEQ, per germline. CDR3 sequence (DNA): TGTGCCAGCAGCGGCTCTCTAGGTTTCGAGACCCAGTACTTC. Its protein is CASSGSLGFETQYF.

The chain is built from TRBV5-4 and TRBJ2-5; 9 nucleotides agree with TRBD1. The V gene end was trimmed by 4 bases and the J gene end by 4 bases; junction bases not matched to a gene: 14. Germline-derived CDR1 and CDR2 are SGHNT and YYREEE (reference sequence). The length of the CDR3 is 17 residues. The CDR3 is CASSDPNHMTGGETQYF. CDR3 coding DNA: TGTGCCAGCAGCGATCCTAACCATATGACAGGGGGAGAGACCCAGTACTTC.

The rearrangement links TRBV7-6 to TRBJ1-6; the D gene is possibly TRBD1 (5 bases). Germline CDR1 reads SGHVS; CDR2 reads FNYEAQ. The CDR3 has 15 residues. The V end lost 5 bases, the J end lost 7 bases, and 15 bases lay between the germline ends. The CDR3, as DNA: TGTGCCAGCAGCCTCCACCGGGACGGGAATTCACCCCTCCACTTT. Amino acids: CASSLHRDGNSPLHF. The variable domain in full, completed from reference TRBV7-6 and TRBJ1-6, reads GAGVSQSPRYKVTKRGQDVALRCDPISGHVSLYWYRQALGQGPEFLTYFNYEAQQDKSGLPNDRFSAERPEGSISTLTIQRTEQRDSAMYRCASSLHRDGNSPLHFGNGTRLTVT.

This clone was seen once. This sequence joins TRBV27 and TRBJ2-7; 7 bases match TRBD1. The J segment lost 6 bases and the V segment lost 3 bases, leaving 5 bases of the junction unmatched. Per germline, CDR1 MNHEY and CDR2 SMNVEV (reference sequence). The CDR3 loop spans 13 amino acids. DNA of the CDR3: TGTGCCAGCAGTTTTACGAGGGGGCTCGAGCAGTACTTC. This sequence encodes CASSFTRGLEQYF.

This clone was detected only a few times. The rearrangement links TRBV27 to TRBJ1-3, with 9 bases identical to TRBD1. CDR1 is MNHEY, CDR2 SMNVEV, per germline (reference sequence). The CDR3 has 14 residues. The V and J ends lost 4 bases and 4 bases, in that order; junction bases with no gene match: 2. The CDR3 sequence is CASSSDRGGNTIYF. DNA of the CDR3: TGTGCCAGCAGTTCCGACAGGGGGGGAAACACCATATATTTT.

J is TRBJ1-5 and V is TRBV5-1; D gene ambiguous. V gave up 0 bases and J gave up 1 base, with 5 bases separating them. The V gene's germline CDR1 is SGHRS and CDR2 YFSETQ. This CDR3 has 14 residues. CDR3 sequence reads: CASSLGQSNQPQHF. The CDR3 DNA follows: TGCGCCAGCAGCTTGGGCCAGAGCAATCAGCCCCAGCATTTT.

The chain joins TRBV7-9 to TRBJ2-7; 7 bases are shared with TRBD1. The CDR3 loop spans 13 amino acids. J was trimmed by 4 bases and V by 4 bases; bases with no gene match: 4. CDR1 is SEHNR, CDR2 FQNEAQ, per germline (reference sequence). Here the CDR3 reads CASSSGTDYEQYF. The CDR3 coding sequence is TGTGCCAGCAGCTCAGGGACAGATTACGAGCAGTACTTC. The entire variable domain, with the rest obtained from reference TRBV7-9 and TRBJ2-7, is as follows: DTGVSQNPRHKITKRGQNVTFRCDPISEHNRLYWYRQTLGQGPEFLTYFQNEAQLEKSRLLSDRFSAERPKGSFSTLEIQRTEQGDSAMYLCASSSGTDYEQYFGPGTRLTVT.

The V call is TRBV29-1, the J call TRBJ2-1, with D uncertain. Germline V CDR1 and CDR2: SQVTM, ANQGSEA. The CDR3 sequence is 11 residues long. Trimming shortened V by 0 bases and J by 10 bases, and 7 bases separated the two germline ends. Here the CDR3 DNA reads TGCAGCGTTGAAGATCTAGGGGAGCAGTTCTTC. Translation: CSVEDLGEQFF.

The V and J genes are TRBV18 and TRBJ2-3; D remains ambiguous. Germline V gives CDR1 KGHSH, CDR2 LQKENI. V was cut by 2 bases and J by 0 bases, with 9 bases left in between. This CDR3 has 15 residues. Here the CDR3 DNA reads TGTGCCAGCTCACCAAATGGTTTTAGCACAGATACGCAGTATTTT. Amino acids: CASSPNGFSTDTQYF.

The chain carries TRBV4-2 and TRBJ1-3, with a possible D match to TRBD1 (5 bases). Germline loops: CDR1 LGHNA, CDR2 YNFKEQ. Deletions cut 0 bases from V and 9 bases from J, with 18 bases between. This CDR3 has 16 amino acids. CDR3 nucleotide sequence: TGTGCCAGCAGCCAAGAAGGGACCGCCTTTGGTGGCACCATATATTTT. Translating gives CASSQEGTAFGGTIYF.

A single count supports this clone. The chain uses TRBV7-9 and TRBJ2-5; 7 bases fit TRBD1. The J call could be wrong; TRBJ2-7 is a better fit for the DNA end. The CDR3 has 13 amino acids. CDR1 is SEHNR and CDR2 is FQNEAQ in the germline V gene (reference sequence). Written as DNA, the CDR3 is TGTGCCAGCAGCTGGACAGGAGTTAACGAGCAGTACTTC. Amino acid sequence: CASSWTGVNEQYF.

This sequence joins TRBV6-5 and TRBJ1-1; TRBD1 might be the D (6 bases). Germline V gene data show CDR1 as MNHEY and CDR2 as SVGAGI. With 7 bases removed from V and 3 bases from J, the gap between germline ends came to 15 bases. This CDR3 comprises 14 residues. The CDR3 DNA reads TGTGCCAGCAACCGGGGGCACGGGGACACTGAAGCTTTCTTT. Encoded protein: CASNRGHGDTEAFF.

V usage is TRBV6-1 and J usage is TRBJ2-7; the match to TRBD1 covers 9 bases. The CDR3 loop spans 17 amino acids. V gave up 1 base and J gave up 3 bases; unmatched junction bases: 10. Germline V gene data show CDR1 as MNHNS and CDR2 as SASEGT. The CDR3 sequence: CASSEGYGTGSHYEQYF. CDR3 coding DNA: TGTGCCAGCAGTGAAGGGTATGGGACAGGGTCTCACTACGAGCAGTACTTC.

This chain joins TRBV4-1 and TRBJ2-7; TRBD1 is a possible D gene (6 bases). Trimming took off 4 bases at V and 0 bases at J, with 19 bases between the two ends. Germline loops: CDR1 MGHRA, CDR2 YSYEKL. The CDR3 covers 17 residues. This CDR3 is CASSRSEAQGSSYEQYF. CDR3 in DNA: TGCGCCAGCAGCCGTTCCGAGGCACAGGGCTCCTCCTACGAGCAGTACTTC.

The genes are TRBV30 and TRBJ1-4; possibly TRBD1 for D (5 bases). Germline-derived CDR1 and CDR2 are GTSNPN and SVGIG (reference sequence). This CDR3 is 13 amino acids long. V shed 8 bases and J shed 8 bases, with 18 bases lying between them. The CDR3 bases are TGTGCCGGCCAGCCAGGGAAGGGAGAAAAACTGTTTTTT. The encoded protein is CAGQPGKGEKLFF. The entire variable domain, with the rest obtained from reference TRBV30 and TRBJ1-4, is as follows: SQTIHQWPATLVQPVGSPLSLECTVEGTSNPNLYWYRQAAGRGLQLLFYSVGIGQISSEVPQNLSASRPQDRQFILSSKKLLLSDSGFYLCAGQPGKGEKLFFGSGTQLSVL.

The chain uses TRBV5-4 and TRBJ2-1, with 13 bases matching TRBD2. In germline, CDR1 is SGHNT, CDR2 YYREEE (reference sequence). After removal of 6 bases from V and 3 bases from J, the junction contained 6 bases not matched to a gene. There are 16 residues in the CDR3. CDR3 protein: CASILGTSGDYNEQFF. The CDR3 DNA follows: TGTGCCAGCATCCTGGGGACTAGCGGGGACTACAATGAGCAGTTCTTC.